This T cell receptor beta chain was retrieved from a study of graft-versus-host responses after intestinal transplantation. Study-level findings and limits: Analysis identified GvH clones in recipient marrow, with some appearing first in ileum or blood.

Assay: immunoSEQ multiplex PCR; the TCRdb copy retains only in-frame clones and omits some. This table holds some 140,000 clones, about nine tenths found once. Trimming shortened V by 6 bases and J by 7 bases, and 10 bases separated the two germline ends. Germline CDR1 is MDHEN and CDR2 is SYDVKM. This CDR3 has 12 amino acids. Comment on this clone: No antigen is known for it.

Sequenced here: unstimulated CD4+ T cells sorted from spleen or lymph node cells, sampled before intestinal transplant. The TCR sequence derives from a human donor who received an intestinal transplant. The gene calls are TRBV28 and TRBJ1-5; D not certain. This CDR3 reads CASRVGVQPQHF. CDR3 in DNA: TGTGCCAGCAGGGTCGGGGTCCAGCCCCAGCATTTT.